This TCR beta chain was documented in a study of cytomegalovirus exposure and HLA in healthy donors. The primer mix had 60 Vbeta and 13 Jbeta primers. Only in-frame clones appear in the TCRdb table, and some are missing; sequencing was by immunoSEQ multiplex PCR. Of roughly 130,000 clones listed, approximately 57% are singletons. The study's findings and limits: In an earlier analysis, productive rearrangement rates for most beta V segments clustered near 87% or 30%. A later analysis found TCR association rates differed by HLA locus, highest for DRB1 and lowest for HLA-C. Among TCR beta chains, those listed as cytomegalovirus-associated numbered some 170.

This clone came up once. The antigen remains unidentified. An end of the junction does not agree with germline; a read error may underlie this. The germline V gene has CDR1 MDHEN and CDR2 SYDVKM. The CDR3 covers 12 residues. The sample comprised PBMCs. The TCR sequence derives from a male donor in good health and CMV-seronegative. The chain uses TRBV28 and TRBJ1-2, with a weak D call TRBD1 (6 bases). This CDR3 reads CASSQTDSPPIF. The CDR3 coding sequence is TGTGCCAGCAGCCAAACGGACAGTCCCCCAATCTTC.